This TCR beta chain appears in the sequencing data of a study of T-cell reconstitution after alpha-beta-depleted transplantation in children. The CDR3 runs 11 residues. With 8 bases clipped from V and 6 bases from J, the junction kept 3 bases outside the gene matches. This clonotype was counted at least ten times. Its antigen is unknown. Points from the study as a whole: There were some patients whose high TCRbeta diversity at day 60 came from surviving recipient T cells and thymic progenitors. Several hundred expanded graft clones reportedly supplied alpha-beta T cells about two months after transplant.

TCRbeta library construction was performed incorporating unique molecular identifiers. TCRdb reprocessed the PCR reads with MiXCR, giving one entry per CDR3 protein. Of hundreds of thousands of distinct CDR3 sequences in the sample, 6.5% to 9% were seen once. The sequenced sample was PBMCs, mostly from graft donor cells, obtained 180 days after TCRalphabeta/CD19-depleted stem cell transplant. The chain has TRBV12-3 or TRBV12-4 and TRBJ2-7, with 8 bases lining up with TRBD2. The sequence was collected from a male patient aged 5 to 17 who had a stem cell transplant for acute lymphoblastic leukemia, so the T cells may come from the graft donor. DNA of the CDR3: TGTGCCAGCCTAGCGGGCCTCGAGCAGTACTTC. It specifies CASLAGLEQYF.